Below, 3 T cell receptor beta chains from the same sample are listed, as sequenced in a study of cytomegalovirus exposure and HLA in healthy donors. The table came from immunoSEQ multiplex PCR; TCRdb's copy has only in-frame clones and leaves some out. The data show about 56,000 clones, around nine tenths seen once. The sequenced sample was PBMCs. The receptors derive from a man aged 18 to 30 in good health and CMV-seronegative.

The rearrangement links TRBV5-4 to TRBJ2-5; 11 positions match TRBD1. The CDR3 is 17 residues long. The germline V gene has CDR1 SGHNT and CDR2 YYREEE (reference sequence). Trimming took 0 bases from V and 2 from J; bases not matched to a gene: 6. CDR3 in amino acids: CASSLVGTGGGQETQYF. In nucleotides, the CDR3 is TGTGCCAGCAGCTTGGTAGGGACAGGGGGAGGACAAGAGACCCAGTACTTC.

Here the CDR3 reads CASSFEGASYGYTF. In DNA, the CDR3 is TGTGCCAGCAGTTTTGAGGGCGCAAGCTATGGCTACACCTTC. The V call is TRBV28, the J call TRBJ1-2; D unclear. CDR1 MDHEN and CDR2 SYDVKM come from the germline V gene. This CDR3 is built from 14 residues. V was cut by 3 bases and J by 4 bases, with 12 bases left in between.

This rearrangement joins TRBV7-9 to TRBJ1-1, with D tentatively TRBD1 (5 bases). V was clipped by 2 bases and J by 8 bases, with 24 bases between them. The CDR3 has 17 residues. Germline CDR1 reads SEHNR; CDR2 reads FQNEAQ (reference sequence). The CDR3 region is CASSLPPTETHKEEAFF. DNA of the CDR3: TGTGCCAGCAGCTTACCACCGACAGAAACACATAAGGAGGAAGCTTTCTTT.